Listed below are T cell receptor beta chains from one sample, sequenced in a study of blood T cells in healthy people across ages. TCRdb re-called the 5' RACE reads through MiXCR, storing one row per CDR3 protein. This table has around 500,000 distinct CDR3 sequences, about 26% appearing once. This same sample was also taken into another study, of T cells of mothers and their children.

The material sequenced was blood. These receptors were obtained from a boy between 2 and 10 years old in good health. The CDR3 runs from the conserved cysteine through the conserved F or W. The order of the fields is V gene, J gene, D gene, clone size, CDR3 DNA, CDR3 protein. D genes are given only for firm matches. The listing skips clone size in some rows; elsewhere it reads once, few, many or a size class.

>TRBV6-5|TRBJ1-1|-|few
TGTGCCAGCAAAGTTACGGGGTCGAACACTGAAGCTTTCTTT
CASKVTGSNTEAFF
>TRBV5-1|TRBJ1-1|-|-
TGCGCCAGCAGCCTGACCGGGACCTACACTGAAGCTTTCTTT
CASSLTGTYTEAFF
>TRBV29-1|TRBJ2-2|-|few
TGCAGCGTTTCCTTTACCCAGGCGGACGCCGGGGAGCTGTTTTTT
CSVSFTQADAGELFF
>TRBV12-3/TRBV12-4|TRBJ1-4|-|few
TGTGCCAGCAGTTTAGCCTTTCCACCAGTCGAGAGAGAAAAACTGTTTTTT
CASSLAFPPVEREKLFF
>TRBV6-2/TRBV6-3|TRBJ1-5|-|-
TGTGCCAGCACAGCAGGGAGTCAGCCCCAGCATTTT
CASTAGSQPQHF
>TRBV29-1|TRBJ2-5|-|-
TGCAGCGCACGACAGCTAAACCCCCAAGAGACCCAGTACTTC
CSARQLNPQETQYF
>TRBV29-1|TRBJ2-7|TRBD1|-
TGCAGCGTTGAAACCGGGACAGGGAACCACGAGCAGTACTTC
CSVETGTGNHEQYF
>TRBV7-8|TRBJ2-7|TRBD1|-
TGTGCCAGCAGCACACAGGGGGCCTCCTACGAGCAGTACTTC
CASSTQGASYEQYF
>TRBV6-1|TRBJ1-5|-|-
TGTGCCAGCACCACCACTGGATATAGCAATCAGCCCCAGCATTTT
CASTTTGYSNQPQHF
>TRBV20-1|TRBJ2-7|-|few
TGCAGTGCTAGAGGTAACGGCCTAGGCTACGAGCAGTACTTC
CSARGNGLGYEQYF
>TRBV14|TRBJ2-3|-|few
TGTGCCAGCAGCCAAGGGTCGGGTCCCCAGGCGGATACGCAGTATTTT
CASSQGSGPQADTQYF
>TRBV12-3/TRBV12-4|TRBJ1-1|-|-
TGTGCCAGCAGTCCTAACTCCATGAACACTGAAGCTTTCTTT
CASSPNSMNTEAFF
>TRBV11-1|TRBJ1-2|-|-
TGTGCCAGCAGAGGGATAGGGCTCCCCGACTATGGCTACACCTTC
CASRGIGLPDYGYTF
>TRBV30|TRBJ1-2|TRBD1|-
TGTGCCTGGGACGGACAGGCAACCTATGGCTACACCTTC
CAWDGQATYGYTF
>TRBV6-2/TRBV6-3|TRBJ1-5|TRBD1|few
TGTGCCAGCAGTTACCACTCCGGACAGGGGAAAAATCAGCCCCAGCATTTT
CASSYHSGQGKNQPQHF
>TRBV6-5|TRBJ2-5|TRBD1|-
TGTGCCAGCAGTTACGAGTGGACAGGGGGAGAGACCCAGTACTTC
CASSYEWTGGETQYF
>TRBV10-2|TRBJ2-3|TRBD2|few
TGCGCCAGCAGGGGGGACTACCTTAGGGTGGCAGATACGCAGTATTTT
CASRGDYLRVADTQYF
>TRBV20-1|TRBJ2-7|-|few
TGCAGTGCCAGCACAGATTCACTTACTTCCTACGAGCAGTACTTC
CSASTDSLTSYEQYF
>TRBV12-3/TRBV12-4|TRBJ2-1|TRBD1|-
TGTGCCAGCAGTTTATGGACAGGCGTTAAAAATGAGCAGTTCTTC
CASSLWTGVKNEQFF
>TRBV29-1|TRBJ2-7|TRBD2|-
TGCAGCGTAGCTTTAGGACTAGCGGGATTCGGAGAGCAGTACTTC
CSVALGLAGFGEQYF
>TRBV20-1|TRBJ2-2|TRBD1|once
TGCAGTGCTCCAAGACAGGGGGCCGGGGAGCTGTTTTTT
CSAPRQGAGELFF
>TRBV10-3|TRBJ2-2|TRBD2|many
TGTGCCATCAGGTCTAGCGGGAGGGACCCCGGGGAGCTGTTTTTT
CAIRSSGRDPGELFF
>TRBV6-5|TRBJ2-5|-|-
TGTGCCAGCAGCTCCTGGAGGGTACCACAAGAGACCCAGTACTTC
CASSSWRVPQETQYF
>TRBV5-1|TRBJ2-2|TRBD1|few
TGCGCCAGCAGCTTGGCGGGACAGCTGTACACCGGGGAGCTGTTTTTT
CASSLAGQLYTGELFF
>TRBV4-1|TRBJ2-4|-|-
TGCGCCAGCAGCCAAGGCACTCAGGGTCTCCTAGCCAAAAACATTCAGTACTTC
CASSQGTQGLLAKNIQYF
>TRBV27|TRBJ1-2|-|-
TGTGCCAGCAGTTTGGCAGGAACCATCTATGGCTACACCTTC
CASSLAGTIYGYTF
>TRBV6-5|TRBJ2-7|-|few
TGTGCCAGCAGTCGAGACAGGGAGCAGTACTTC
CASSRDREQYF
>TRBV7-8|TRBJ1-2|-|many
TGTGCCAGCAGCTTAGAGATCTTCTATGGCTACACCTTC
CASSLEIFYGYTF
>TRBV12-3/TRBV12-4|TRBJ1-6|-|few
TGTGCCAGCAGTTCCACGGGGGTCGGATCACCCCTCCACTTT
CASSSTGVGSPLHF
>TRBV10-3|TRBJ2-3|-|many
TGTGCCATCAGGGGCACAGATACGCAGTATTTT
CAIRGTDTQYF
>TRBV6-5|TRBJ2-7|-|few
TGTGCCAGCAGTTACTCGAGGGCCTCCCTACCCGGCGAGCAGTACTTC
CASSYSRASLPGEQYF
>TRBV7-2|TRBJ2-7|TRBD2|few
TGTGCCAGCAGCTTAGGCCCTAGCGGGATTATGTACGAGCAGTACTTC
CASSLGPSGIMYEQYF
>TRBV5-1|TRBJ2-4|TRBD2|many
TGCGCCAGCAGTAGACTAGCTACGGACATTCAGTACTTC
CASSRLATDIQYF
>TRBV9|TRBJ2-1|TRBD2|-
TGTGCCAGCAGCTACAGGACTAGCGGGAGTCATGAGCAGTTCTTC
CASSYRTSGSHEQFF
>TRBV4-2|TRBJ1-2|-|once
TGTGCCAGCAGCCAAGACCCAGGTGACTCGGGCTATGGCTACACCTTC
CASSQDPGDSGYGYTF
>TRBV12-3/TRBV12-4|TRBJ1-4|-|few
TGTGCCAGCAGTTTAATTCACAGGGAGTTCAATGAAAAACTGTTTTTT
CASSLIHREFNEKLFF
>TRBV20-1|TRBJ1-2|-|-
TGCAGTGCTAGAGTGGACTATGGCTACACCTTC
CSARVDYGYTF
>TRBV7-2|TRBJ2-7|TRBD2|-
TGTGCCAGCAGCTTAACGGGCGGGGGGGCCTCCTACGAGCAGTACTTC
CASSLTGGGASYEQYF
>TRBV25-1|TRBJ2-5|TRBD2|many
TGTGCCAGCAGTGAATGGGAAGGGACTAGCGGGAGAGTGGAGACCCAGTACTTC
CASSEWEGTSGRVETQYF
>TRBV7-9|TRBJ1-1|-|-
TGTGCCAGCAGCTTAGTCAGGGGTTGGACTGAAGCTTTCTTT
CASSLVRGWTEAFF
>TRBV3-1|TRBJ2-3|-|few
TGTGCCAGCAGCCAACAAGGAAATGGTCCAGATACGCAGTATTTT
CASSQQGNGPDTQYF
>TRBV12-3/TRBV12-4|TRBJ2-7|-|many
TGTGCCAGCAGTTTAGGCCAGCCCTACGAGCAGTACTTC
CASSLGQPYEQYF
>TRBV5-1|TRBJ2-1|-|-
TGCGCCAGCAGCTCATCTTCAGGGCAACCCTCCTACAATGAGCAGTTCTTC
CASSSSSGQPSYNEQFF
>TRBV5-1|TRBJ2-1|TRBD1|-
TGCGCCAGCAGTTCGGGACAGGGGGGTTACGGTGAGCAGTTCTTC
CASSSGQGGYGEQFF
>TRBV12-3/TRBV12-4|TRBJ1-5|-|-
TGTGCCAGCAGTTTATATGAAGGTCAGCCCCAGCATTTT
CASSLYEGQPQHF